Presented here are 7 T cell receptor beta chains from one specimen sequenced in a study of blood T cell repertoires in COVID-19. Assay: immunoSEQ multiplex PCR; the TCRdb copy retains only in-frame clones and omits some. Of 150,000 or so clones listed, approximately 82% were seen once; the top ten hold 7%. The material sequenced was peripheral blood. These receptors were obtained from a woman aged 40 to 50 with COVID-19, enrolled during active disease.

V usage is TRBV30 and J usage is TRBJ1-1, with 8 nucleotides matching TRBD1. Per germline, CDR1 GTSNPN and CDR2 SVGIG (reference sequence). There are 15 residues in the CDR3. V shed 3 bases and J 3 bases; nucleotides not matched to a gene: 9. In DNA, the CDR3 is TGTGCCTGGAGCACACTACAGGGGGTTTACACTGAAGCTTTCTTT. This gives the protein CAWSTLQGVYTEAFF.

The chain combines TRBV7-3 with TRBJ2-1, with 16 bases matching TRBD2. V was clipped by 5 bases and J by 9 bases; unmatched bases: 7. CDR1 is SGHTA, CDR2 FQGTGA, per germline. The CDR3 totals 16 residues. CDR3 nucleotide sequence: TGTGCCAGCAGCGGGCAGGGACTAGCGGGAGGGGGTGAGCAGTTCTTC. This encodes CASSGQGLAGGGEQFF.

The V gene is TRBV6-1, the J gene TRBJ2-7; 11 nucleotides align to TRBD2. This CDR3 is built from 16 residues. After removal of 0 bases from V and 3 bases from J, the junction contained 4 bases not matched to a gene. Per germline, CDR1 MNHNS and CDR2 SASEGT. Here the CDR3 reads CASSEATLAGVYEQYF. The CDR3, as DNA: TGTGCCAGCAGTGAAGCGACACTAGCGGGAGTCTACGAGCAGTACTTC.

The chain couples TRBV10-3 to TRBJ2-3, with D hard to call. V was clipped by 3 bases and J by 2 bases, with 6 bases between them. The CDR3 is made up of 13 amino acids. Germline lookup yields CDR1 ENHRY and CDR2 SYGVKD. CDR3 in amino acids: CAISEYVTDTQYF. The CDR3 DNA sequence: TGTGCCATCAGTGAATATGTCACAGATACGCAGTATTTT.

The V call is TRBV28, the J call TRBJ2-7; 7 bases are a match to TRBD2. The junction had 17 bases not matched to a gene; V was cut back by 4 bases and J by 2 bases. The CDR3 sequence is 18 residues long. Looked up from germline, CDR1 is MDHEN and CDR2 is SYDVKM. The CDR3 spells CASSSPTGPSGTAYEQYF. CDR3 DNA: TGTGCCAGCAGTTCCCCGACCGGACCTAGCGGTACCGCCTACGAGCAGTACTTC.

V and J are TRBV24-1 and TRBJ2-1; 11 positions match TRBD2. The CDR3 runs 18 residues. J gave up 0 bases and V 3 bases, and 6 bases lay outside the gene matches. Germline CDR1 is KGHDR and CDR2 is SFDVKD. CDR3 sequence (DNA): TGTGCCACCAGTGATGACGCCGGGACTAGCGGCTCCTACAATGAGCAGTTCTTC. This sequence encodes CATSDDAGTSGSYNEQFF.

In nucleotides, the CDR3 is TGTGCCAGCAGCCAATGGGGCCAGGGAACTGAAGCTTTCTTT. It codes for CASSQWGQGTEAFF. The V call is TRBV14, the J call TRBJ1-1, with D tentatively TRBD1 (5 bases). Germline loops: CDR1 SGHDN, CDR2 FVKESK. The CDR3 contains 14 residues. V was shortened by 2 bases and J by 5 bases, with 12 bases between the two germline ends.